One T cell receptor (beta chain) is described in this entry. Its antigen remains unknown. A template switching step added UMIs, each with a 6-nucleotide sample barcode. TCRdb processed the 5' RACE reads again and assigns one entry to each CDR3 protein, with no DNA. The table for this sample gives approximately 330,000 distinct CDR3 sequences. The CDR3 runs to 15 residues. This entry belongs to a study of monozygotic twins with inflammatory bowel disease. Study-wide results and limits: It was observed that concordant and discordant twins did not differ in repertoire similarity, possibly given limited power. Versus healthy twins, IBD patients showed fewer clonotypes shared with others, especially with disease activity. Ultimately, a single strong signal or clonotype associated with IBD was not supported.

The chain carries TRBV12-3 or TRBV12-4 and TRBJ2-1; with no DNA, the TCRdb D assignment of TRBD2 cannot be verified. The sequenced sample was blood. This receptor was obtained from a human donor with ulcerative colitis or Crohn's disease, or a healthy co-twin of an affected twin (not recorded which). CDR3 region: CASSSRHQLGDEQFF.